This TCR beta chain was recorded in a study of cytomegalovirus exposure and HLA in healthy donors. Study results and caveats: Most TCR beta V segments were productive about 87% or about 30% of the time in an earlier analysis. DRB1 showed the most TCR associations and HLA-C the fewest in a later analysis, as rates varied by HLA locus.

This PCR relied on a set of 60 Vbeta primers and 13 Jbeta primers. Authors' processing steps: Among the unique TCR beta chains that a later analysis counted, about 81 million in all, 9.5 million to 12 million were shared. Method: immunoSEQ multiplex PCR; TCRdb's copy keeps in-frame clones and lacks some. V and J calls and clone size are copied from that table; D and trimming were computed from the DNA. The sample lists around 110,000 clones; roughly 79% were seen once. Looked up from germline, CDR1 is KGHSH and CDR2 is LQKENI. Trimming left V 1 base short and J 1 base short, with 14 bases between. CDR3 size: 17 residues. A word on this clone: Its target is unknown.

This receptor was identified in a woman aged 18-35 years in good health and CMV-seronegative. Sequencing input: PBMCs. The V gene is TRBV18, the J gene TRBJ2-4; D not certain. In DNA, the CDR3 is TGTGCCAGCTCACCACTAGAGTCTCCTTTGGCCAAAAACATTCAGTACTTC. Translated: CASSPLESPLAKNIQYF.